This T cell receptor beta chain was recovered during a study of T cells after posttransplantation cyclophosphamide. Germline CDR1 and CDR2: SGHTA and FQGNSA. V dropped 4 bases and J dropped 5 bases, with 14 bases sitting between them. The CDR3 length is 15 residues. This clone has ten or more counts. Profiling relied on immunoSEQ multiplex PCR, and the TCRdb table lists in-frame clones only, not all of them. This set yields tens of thousands of clones and no singletons; the top ten hold about 2%. Input material: PBMCs. J is TRBJ2-2 and V is TRBV7-2; possibly TRBD2 for D (6 bases). The clonotype comes from a man aged 35 to 55 in good health, CMV-negative, and a related stem cell transplant donor. This CDR3 reads CASSWDFLRTGELFF. The CDR3 DNA sequence: TGTGCCAGCAGCTGGGACTTTCTTCGTACCGGGGAGCTGTTTTTT.